These T cell receptor beta chains were read from a single sample in a study of T cells after yellow fever vaccination. TCRdb itself ran the 5' RACE reads through MiXCR, one entry per CDR3 protein. The table has 320,000 or so distinct CDR3 sequences, 7% to 10% seen once. The sample consisted of PBMCs, taken roughly 47 days after the first yellow fever vaccination. The receptors here all came from a man between 18 and 29 years old who received the YFV17D yellow fever vaccine. CDR3s include the opening cysteine and the closing phenylalanine or tryptophan. A D gene is named only where the DNA matches it firmly. Not all rows give a size; the values are once, few, many and, for expanded clones, a class.

V,D,size,J,DNA,CDR3
TRBV20-1,-,-,TRBJ2-1,TGCAGTGCTAGAGTTCCGCCGTTGGATGAGCAGTTCTTC,CSARVPPLDEQFF
TRBV7-6,-,-,TRBJ1-4,TGTGCCAGCAGCTTCTCGGGGGCGCATGAAAAACTGTTTTTT,CASSFSGAHEKLFF
TRBV12-3/TRBV12-4,-,many,TRBJ2-7,TGTGCCAGCAGTCCGGGTATATACGAGCAGTACTTC,CASSPGIYEQYF
TRBV9,-,-,TRBJ2-5,TGTGCCAGCAGCGAGGGAGAGTTCCAAGAGACCCAGTACTTC,CASSEGEFQETQYF
TRBV11-2,TRBD2,many,TRBJ2-7,TGTGCCAGCAGCTACCGCGGGGGGGAAACCTACGAGCAGTACTTC,CASSYRGGETYEQYF
TRBV9,TRBD2,few,TRBJ2-7,TGTGCCAGCAGCGTAGGGCTAGCGGGGGCCTACGAGCAGTACTTC,CASSVGLAGAYEQYF
TRBV6-1,-,many,TRBJ2-3,TGTGCCAGCTCCCGGGCATTCGACGATACGCAGTATTTT,CASSRAFDDTQYF
TRBV5-4,TRBD2,many,TRBJ2-1,TGTGCCAGCAGCCGACCTAGCGGGGGGGCCTACAATGAGCAGTTCTTC,CASSRPSGGAYNEQFF
TRBV12-3/TRBV12-4,-,-,TRBJ2-1,TGTGCCAGCAGTTGGGAAGGAAATGAGCAGTTCTTC,CASSWEGNEQFF
TRBV4-3,-,many,TRBJ2-7,TGCGCCAGCAGCCAAGGGTTCAGCGCCGGACCGAGCTCCTACGAGCAGTACTTC,CASSQGFSAGPSSYEQYF
TRBV12-3/TRBV12-4,-,few,TRBJ1-2,TGTGCCAGCAGTTGGGTCGGCTATGGCTACACCTTC,CASSWVGYGYTF
TRBV16,-,-,TRBJ1-1,TGTGCCAGCAGCCAAACGGGAAGAGGGGTGAACACTGAAGCTTTCTTT,CASSQTGRGVNTEAFF
TRBV3-1,TRBD1,-,TRBJ2-4,TGTGCCAGCAGCAACCGGGACAGGGGTGACATTCAGTACTTC,CASSNRDRGDIQYF
TRBV12-3/TRBV12-4,-,few,TRBJ1-6,TGTGCCAGCGGAGTCAGGGAGGCACGTTCACCCCTCCACTTT,CASGVREARSPLHF
TRBV5-1,TRBD1,few,TRBJ2-2,TGCGCCAGCAGCTCGACAGGGGAAGGGGCCGGGGAGCTGTTTTTT,CASSSTGEGAGELFF
TRBV7-8,-,many,TRBJ2-2,TGTGCCAGCACCAGATCGGGACGAAGGAACACCGGGGAGCTGTTTTTT,CASTRSGRRNTGELFF
TRBV5-1,-,-,TRBJ2-3,TGCGCCAGCAGCTTCGGGATTTCCTCAAGCACAGATACGCAGTATTTT,CASSFGISSSTDTQYF
TRBV12-3/TRBV12-4,TRBD2,-,TRBJ2-5,TGTGCCAGCAGTCCGACTAGCGGTACAGGGACCCAGTACTTC,CASSPTSGTGTQYF
TRBV4-2,TRBD2,few,TRBJ2-1,TGTGCCAGCAGCCACAGCCCTAGCGGGGGCCAATACAATGAGCAGTTCTTC,CASSHSPSGGQYNEQFF
TRBV20-1,-,few,TRBJ2-3,TGCAGTGCTAGGACTAGAGGGGCAGATACGCAGTATTTT,CSARTRGADTQYF
TRBV12-3/TRBV12-4,-,many,TRBJ2-3,TGTGCCAGCAGTTTAGGGTTGGCAGATACGCAGTATTTT,CASSLGLADTQYF
TRBV14,-,few,TRBJ2-3,TGTGCCAGCAGCCAAGAAAGAGGTGGCGCAGATACGCAGTATTTT,CASSQERGGADTQYF
TRBV2,-,-,TRBJ2-1,TGTGCCAGCAGGGCCGCAGGCGGGGCAGAGTACAATGAGCAGTTCTTC,CASRAAGGAEYNEQFF
TRBV2,-,-,TRBJ2-2,TGTGCCAGCAGGACTACATCGAACACCGGGGAGCTGTTTTTT,CASRTTSNTGELFF
TRBV28,-,-,TRBJ1-6,TGTGCCAGCAGTCGACAAGGTATCCATAATTCACCCCTCCACTTT,CASSRQGIHNSPLHF
TRBV7-2,-,many,TRBJ1-2,TGTGCCAGCAGCCTAACGACAGACAGCTATGGCTACACCTTC,CASSLTTDSYGYTF
TRBV12-3/TRBV12-4,-,many,TRBJ2-5,TGTGCCAGCAGCATCCAAGAGACCCAGTACTTC,CASSIQETQYF
TRBV19,-,-,TRBJ1-5,TGTGCCAGTAGTATCGGGGGCTGGGGCAATCAGCCCCAGCATTTT,CASSIGGWGNQPQHF
TRBV28,-,-,TRBJ2-3,TGTGCCAGCAGTGACCCAGCACAAAGCACAGATACGCAGTATTTT,CASSDPAQSTDTQYF
TRBV4-1,TRBD1,few,TRBJ1-5,TGCGCCAGCAGCCAAGACCCTCCCCGGGACAGGGGAAATCAGCCCCAGCATTTT,CASSQDPPRDRGNQPQHF
TRBV6-1,TRBD1,few,TRBJ1-2,TGTGCCAGCAACTCCCCGGACAGGAACTATGGCTACACCTTC,CASNSPDRNYGYTF
TRBV7-2,-,few,TRBJ2-1,TGTGCCAGCAGCTTCGGGGGGCAAGTCGGTAATGAGCAGTTCTTC,CASSFGGQVGNEQFF
TRBV20-1,TRBD2,few,TRBJ2-3,TGCAGTGCTGTCTATCCCTTAGCGGGGGCTAGCACAGATACGCAGTATTTT,CSAVYPLAGASTDTQYF
TRBV27,-,few,TRBJ1-5,TGTGCCAGCCGCTCACGGGGTAATCAGCCCCAGCATTTT,CASRSRGNQPQHF
TRBV20-1,-,-,TRBJ1-1,TGCAGTGCACCGGGGGGGTCCACTGAAGCTTTCTTT,CSAPGGSTEAFF
TRBV7-9,-,few,TRBJ1-3,TGTGCCAGCAGCAGACAGATTTTCTCCGGAAACACCATATATTTT,CASSRQIFSGNTIYF
TRBV12-3/TRBV12-4,-,once,TRBJ1-3,TGTGCCAGCAGCTTGACGGACTACACCATATATTTT,CASSLTDYTIYF
TRBV18,TRBD1,-,TRBJ1-1,TGTGCCAGCTCACCAGCGGGACAGGGGATATCAGCTTTCTTT,CASSPAGQGISAFF
TRBV5-1,TRBD2,few,TRBJ2-1,TGCGCCACCACCTACGGCGCGGGGGGCAACAATGAGCAGTTCTTC,CATTYGAGGNNEQFF
TRBV6-6,TRBD1,-,TRBJ2-7,TGTGCCAGCTTAGGGACAGCCTCCTACGAGCAGTACTTC,CASLGTASYEQYF
TRBV2,-,-,TRBJ2-2,TGTGCCAGCCCAGCGAGAACCGGGGAGCTGTTTTTT,CASPARTGELFF
TRBV18,-,many,TRBJ2-7,TGTGCCAGCTCACGAGACAGTTCCCCCTACGAGCAGTACTTC,CASSRDSSPYEQYF
TRBV20-1,-,few,TRBJ2-5,TGCAGTGCTAGAGATCCGCCAGGGGGGTTAGAGACCCAGTACTTC,CSARDPPGGLETQYF
TRBV5-1,-,many,TRBJ1-1,TGCGCCAGCAGCCCCCGGGAAGGCGGGAACACTGAAGCTTTCTTT,CASSPREGGNTEAFF
TRBV7-9,TRBD1,few,TRBJ1-1,TGTGCCAGCAGCTTAGCGACAGGGTTTTACACTGAAGCTTTCTTT,CASSLATGFYTEAFF
TRBV7-2,TRBD1,many,TRBJ1-2,TGTGCCAGCAGCCCCGGACAGGGGGCTTACGGCTACACCTTC,CASSPGQGAYGYTF
TRBV7-6,-,-,TRBJ2-1,TGTGCCAGCACCCTAGCGTGGCGGGGACCTCGGAATGAGCAGTTCTTC,CASTLAWRGPRNEQFF
TRBV9,-,few,TRBJ2-1,TGTGCCAGCAGCCCGCCCGGGGGTTTGTCCTACAATGAGCAGTTCTTC,CASSPPGGLSYNEQFF
TRBV18,-,few,TRBJ1-5,TGTGCCAGCTCCTCTCGAGAGGCACCAAATCAGCCCCAGCATTTT,CASSSREAPNQPQHF
TRBV20-1,-,-,TRBJ1-5,TGCAGTGTCCACAGGGGCAATCAGCCCCAGCATTTT,CSVHRGNQPQHF
TRBV4-1,-,few,TRBJ2-1,TGCGCCAGCAGCCAGGCCCCCCGGGGCAATGAGCAGTTCTTC,CASSQAPRGNEQFF
TRBV7-6,TRBD1,few,TRBJ2-7,TGTGCCAGCAGCCCACTCCCTCGACAGGGGGGTTTTTACGAGCAGTACTTC,CASSPLPRQGGFYEQYF
TRBV20-1,-,-,TRBJ2-7,TGCAGTGCTATAGGCTCTACGGGTGAGCAGTACTTC,CSAIGSTGEQYF
TRBV10-3,-,-,TRBJ2-5,TGTGCCATCAGTGGCAGGGAAGAGACCCAGTACTTC,CAISGREETQYF
TRBV3-1,TRBD1,-,TRBJ1-1,TGTGCCAGCAGCCCTGCTCTCGACAGGGCCAGGATGAACACTGAAGCTTTCTTT,CASSPALDRARMNTEAFF
TRBV6-2/TRBV6-3,-,-,TRBJ1-5,TGTGCCAGCAGTTACTCACCGGGTGAAATCGATCAGCCCCAGCATTTT,CASSYSPGEIDQPQHF
TRBV20-1,TRBD2,few,TRBJ2-3,TGCAGTGCTAGAGATGCGGGGGGGAGCACAGATACGCAGTATTTT,CSARDAGGSTDTQYF
TRBV5-1,TRBD2,-,TRBJ2-3,TGCGCCAGCAGCCCCAAGCGGGGGCAGGCAGATACGCAGTATTTT,CASSPKRGQADTQYF
TRBV6-5,-,few,TRBJ2-7,TGTGCCAGCAGTTACGGACAAAACTACGAGCAGTACTTC,CASSYGQNYEQYF
TRBV12-3/TRBV12-4,-,-,TRBJ2-3,TGTGCCAGCAGTTTCCTCTCCCCGGCAGATACGCAGTATTTT,CASSFLSPADTQYF